This T cell receptor (beta chain) was documented in a study of blood T cell repertoires in COVID-19. This clone was seen more than once but under ten times. Trimming shortened V by 4 bases and J by 12 bases, and 16 bases separated the two germline ends. Germline loops: CDR1 SGHTA, CDR2 FQGNSA. This CDR3 comprises 13 residues. Profiled with immunoSEQ multiplex PCR; TCRdb holds only in-frame clones, not every one. The table has around 230,000 clones, about 85% seen once. The specimen sequenced was peripheral blood. The TCR was taken from a woman older than 75 with acute or convalescent COVID-19. The chain employs TRBV7-2 and TRBJ2-1; the D is unclear. The CDR3: CASSYLDLGGQFF. The CDR3 region has the DNA TGTGCCAGCAGCTACCTAGACCTGGGTGGGCAGTTCTTC.